These 29 T cell receptor beta chains were all obtained from the same sample, sequenced in a study of T cell responses to AZD1222 COVID-19 vaccine. Assay: immunoSEQ multiplex PCR; the TCRdb copy retains only in-frame clones and omits some. The table lists 200,000 or so clones, around 93% of them singletons. Sequenced material: peripheral blood, taken on day 0 of AZD1222 vaccination. Receptor source: an adult in good health.

V gene TRBV30 combines with J gene TRBJ1-3; perhaps TRBD1 as D (5 bases). Germline loops: CDR1 GTSNPN, CDR2 SVGIG (reference sequence). Trimming shortened V by 0 bases and J by 1 base, and 13 bases separated the two germline ends. CDR3 length equals 16 residues. DNA of the CDR3: TGTGCCTGGAGTGTAAGGGGTTCCCCTTCTGGAAACACCATATATTTT. This gives the protein CAWSVRGSPSGNTIYF.

V usage is TRBV5-8 and J usage is TRBJ2-5; 11 bases are shared with TRBD2. CDR3 length equals 16 residues. CDR1 and CDR2 (germline): SGHTS, YDEGEE. After removal of 4 bases from V and 1 base from J, the junction contained 6 bases not matched to a gene. The CDR3, as DNA: TGTGCCAGCAGCCAACGACTAGCGGGAACCCAAGAGACCCAGTACTTC. It translates to CASSQRLAGTQETQYF. Filled out from reference TRBV5-8 and TRBJ2-5, the complete variable domain reads EAGVTQSPTHLIKTRGQQATLRCSPISGHTSVYWYQQALGLGLQFLLWYDEGEERNRGNFPPRFSGRQFPNYSSELNVNALELEDSALYLCASSQRLAGTQETQYFGPGTRLLVL.

The V and J genes are TRBV5-1 and TRBJ2-5; D possibly uses TRBD1 or TRBD2 (5 bases each). Germline lookup yields CDR1 SGHRS and CDR2 YFSETQ. Trimming stripped 4 bases from V and 5 bases from J, with 18 bases between. The CDR3 has 15 amino acids. This chain's CDR3 is CASSHSTGAFETQYF. CDR3 nucleotide sequence: TGCGCCAGCAGCCACTCAACCGGGGCATTTGAGACCCAGTACTTC.

The genes are TRBV5-4 and TRBJ2-1, with 14 bases fitting TRBD2. The trim removed 3 bases at V and 4 bases at J, leaving 0 bases unmatched. There are 15 residues in the CDR3. Per the germline V gene, CDR1 is SGHNT and CDR2 is YYREEE (reference sequence). CDR3 DNA sequence: TGTGCCAGCAGCTGGACTAGCGGGAGGTACAATGAGCAGTTCTTC. This codes for CASSWTSGRYNEQFF.

V usage is TRBV7-8 and J usage is TRBJ2-1, with TRBD2 matching 10 bases. Germline lookup yields CDR1 SGHVS and CDR2 FQNEAQ. The V segment lost 4 bases and the J segment 8 bases; nucleotides outside the gene matches: 5. This CDR3 is built from 14 residues. The CDR3 DNA reads as TGTGCCAGCAGCTCTAGCGGGAGATTGGATGAGCAGTTCTTC. Its translation is CASSSSGRLDEQFF. Filled out from reference TRBV7-8 and TRBJ2-1, the complete variable domain reads GAGVSQSPRYKVAKRGQDVALRCDPISGHVSLFWYQQALGQGPEFLTYFQNEAQLDKSGLPSDRFFAERPEGSVSTLKIQRTQQEDSAVYLCASSSSGRLDEQFFGPGTRLTVL.

The gene calls are TRBV7-9 and TRBJ1-1; no clear D. Germline values: CDR1 SEHNR, CDR2 FQNEAQ (reference sequence). CDR3 length: 15 amino acids. V was pared by 1 base and J by 1 base, with 10 bases between. As DNA, the CDR3 is TGTGCCAGCAGCTTAGTTTTAACAGAGAACACTGAAGCTTTCTTT. It specifies CASSLVLTENTEAFF.

The V and J genes are TRBV5-4 and TRBJ2-7; D possibly corresponds to TRBD1 (6 bases). This CDR3 region has 14 residues. Trimming pared 4 bases from V and 7 bases from J, leaving 18 bases between. CDR1 SGHNT and CDR2 YYREEE come from the germline V gene (reference sequence). The CDR3 sequence is CASSPDSPANEQYF. In nucleotides, the CDR3 is TGTGCCAGCAGCCCGGACAGCCCCGCCAATGAGCAGTACTTC.

V usage is TRBV7-2 and J usage is TRBJ2-7; the match to TRBD1 covers 8 bases. The CDR3 is made up of 13 amino acids. The J segment lost 6 bases and the V segment lost 5 bases, leaving 6 bases of the junction unmatched. In germline, CDR1 is SGHTA, CDR2 FQGNSA. As DNA, the CDR3 is TGTGCCAGCAGCCGGACAGGGAATGGCGAGCAGTACTTC. Encoded protein: CASSRTGNGEQYF.

The chain employs TRBV3-1 (or the pseudogene TRBV3-2) and TRBJ2-2; 12 nucleotides align to TRBD2. V was pared by 1 base and J by 5 bases, with 8 bases of the junction left unmatched. This CDR3 has 18 residues. CDR1 and CDR2 (germline): LGHDT, YNNKEL (reference sequence). The CDR3 sequence: CASSQVALAGGYTGELFF. The CDR3 coding sequence is TGTGCCAGCAGCCAAGTGGCACTAGCGGGAGGATATACCGGGGAGCTGTTTTTT.

The chain carries TRBV30 and TRBJ1-6, with TRBD1 as a possible D gene (5 bases). Germline CDR1 is GTSNPN and CDR2 is SVGIG (reference sequence). There are 12 residues in the CDR3. CDR3 protein: CGLQTVNSPLHF. DNA of the CDR3: TGTGGACTCCAGACAGTCAATTCACCCCTCCACTTT.

This sequence joins TRBV19 and TRBJ2-7, with a possible D match to TRBD2 (6 bases). The CDR3 consists of 15 residues. Germline V gene data show CDR1 as LNHDA and CDR2 as SQIVND (reference sequence). The V end was cut by 3 bases, the J end by 0 bases, with 12 bases between. The CDR3 region is CASSIYPSDSYEQYF. The CDR3 DNA follows: TGTGCCAGTAGTATTTACCCTAGCGACTCCTACGAGCAGTACTTC.

V and J are TRBV5-6 and TRBJ1-2; D unclear. Germline V gene data show CDR1 as SGHDT and CDR2 as YYEEEE. Trimming took off 6 bases at V and 8 bases at J, with 14 bases between the two ends. The CDR3 is 12 residues long. Written as DNA, the CDR3 is TGTGCCAGCACTTCGAGGGTAGACGGCTACACCTTC. Translating it yields CASTSRVDGYTF.

The chain recombines TRBV2 with TRBJ1-2; D might be TRBD1 (5 bases). V lost 6 bases to trimming and J lost 8 bases, with 10 bases between them. The CDR3 runs 11 residues. Germline V gene data show CDR1 as SNHLY and CDR2 as FYNNEI. The CDR3 DNA reads as TGTGCCAGCAGAACGGGACCGGGCTACACCTTC. Amino acids: CASRTGPGYTF. The complete variable domain, with remaining parts taken from reference TRBV2 and TRBJ1-2, reads EPEVTQTPSHQVTQMGQEVILRCVPISNHLYFYWYRQILGQKVEFLVSFYNNEISEKSEIFDDQFSVERPDGSNFTLKIRSTKLEDSAMYFCASRTGPGYTFGSGTRLTVV.

A remark on this clone: Different DNA sequences within this sample yield the same CDR3. This chain uses TRBV12-3 or TRBV12-4 with TRBJ2-7; possibly TRBD2 for D (6 bases). V was cut by 3 bases and J by 3 bases, with 9 bases left in between. CDR3 size: 13 residues. The chain's CDR3 is CASSFGGSYEQYF. The CDR3 nucleotides are TGTGCCAGCAGTTTCGGGGGTAGCTACGAGCAGTACTTC.

Only one count was recorded for this clone. This chain links TRBV28 with TRBJ2-1; no firm D call. V was clipped by 8 bases and J by 0 bases, with 11 bases between them. CDR1 is MDHEN, CDR2 SYDVKM, per germline. CDR3 length: 14 amino acids. CDR3 loop: CASDSRVSYNEQFF. CDR3 DNA: TGTGCCAGCGACTCCCGGGTCTCCTACAATGAGCAGTTCTTC. Full variable domain (rest looked up from reference TRBV28 and TRBJ2-1): DVKVTQSSRYLVKRTGEKVFLECVQDMDHENMFWYRQDPGLGLRLIYFSYDVKMKEKGDIPEGYSVSREKKERFSLILESASTNQTSMYLCASDSRVSYNEQFFGPGTRLTVL.

V is TRBV7-8 and J is TRBJ1-2; D not certain. The V and J ends lost 3 bases and 13 bases respectively, with 12 bases between them. The CDR3 is 11 residues long. Per the germline V gene, CDR1 is SGHVS and CDR2 is FQNEAQ. CDR3 protein: CASSFGPSTTF. Here the CDR3 DNA reads TGTGCCAGCAGCTTCGGGCCCTCTACCACCTTC.

CDR3 coding DNA: TGTGCCAGCAGTTCTGCTACAGGGGGAGGGAACGAGCAGTACTTC. Its translation: CASSSATGGGNEQYF. The chain joins TRBV6-9 to TRBJ2-7; the D gene is possibly TRBD1 (8 bases). Trimming stripped 4 bases from V and 5 bases from J, with 18 bases between. CDR1 and CDR2 from the germline V gene are MNHGY and SVAAGI. The CDR3 extends over 15 amino acids.

This clone occurred a few times. The CDR3 DNA reads TGCAGTGCTAGTTACTTCGCCTCCTCCTACGAGCAGTACTTC. Protein sequence: CSASYFASSYEQYF. This chain joins TRBV20-1 and TRBJ2-7; no definite D call. The V and J ends lost 3 bases and 0 bases respectively, with 12 bases between them. The CDR3 runs 14 residues. CDR1 is DFQATT, CDR2 SNEGSKA, per germline (reference sequence).

The chain has TRBV3-1 (or the pseudogene TRBV3-2) and TRBJ1-4, with 8 bases fitting TRBD1. Germline assignment: CDR1 LGHDT and CDR2 YNNKEL (reference sequence). V was pared by 0 bases and J by 6 bases, with 6 bases of the junction left unmatched. There are 16 residues in the CDR3. CDR3 DNA: TGTGCCAGCAGCCAAGATATCATGACAGGGGATGAAAAACTGTTTTTT. It encodes CASSQDIMTGDEKLFF.

The gene calls are TRBV19 and TRBJ1-1; D not certain. CDR1 is LNHDA and CDR2 is SQIVND in the germline V gene (reference sequence). The CDR3 covers 13 residues. V was shortened by 0 bases and J by 5 bases, with 7 bases between the two germline ends. The CDR3 DNA reads as TGTGCCAGTAGTATAGACAGTTGGACTGAAGCTTTCTTT. Its translation: CASSIDSWTEAFF. The entire variable domain, with the rest obtained from reference TRBV19 and TRBJ1-1, is as follows: DGGITQSPKYLFRKEGQNVTLSCEQNLNHDAMYWYRQDPGQGLRLIYYSQIVNDFQKGDIAEGYSVSREKKESFPLTVTSAQKNPTAFYLCASSIDSWTEAFFGQGTRLTVV.

The chain links TRBV5-6 to TRBJ1-5, with D hard to call. The CDR3 contains 12 residues. Germline lookup yields CDR1 SGHDT and CDR2 YYEEEE. V dropped 2 bases and J dropped 5 bases, with 5 bases sitting between them. CDR3 bases: TGTGCCAGCAGCTTTAGGGATCAGCCCCAGCATTTT. This gives the protein CASSFRDQPQHF.

This chain links TRBV7-8 with TRBJ1-3; unclear D gene. Trimming removed 1 base from V and 3 bases from J, with 13 bases in between. Germline V gene data show CDR1 as SGHVS and CDR2 as FQNEAQ. The CDR3 is made up of 16 amino acids. CDR3 protein: CASSLGTAGGGNTIYF. In DNA form, the CDR3 reads TGTGCCAGCAGCTTAGGAACAGCCGGAGGTGGAAACACCATATATTTT. Full variable domain (rest looked up from reference TRBV7-8 and TRBJ1-3): GAGVSQSPRYKVAKRGQDVALRCDPISGHVSLFWYQQALGQGPEFLTYFQNEAQLDKSGLPSDRFFAERPEGSVSTLKIQRTQQEDSAVYLCASSLGTAGGGNTIYFGEGSWLTVV.

V is TRBV7-8 and J is TRBJ2-3, with D perhaps assigned TRBD1 or TRBD2 (5 bases each). Germline loops: CDR1 SGHVS, CDR2 FQNEAQ. The CDR3 runs to 15 residues. Trimming stripped 5 bases from V and 5 bases from J, with 17 bases between. This chain's CDR3 is CASSQAGTPKDTQYF. The CDR3, as DNA: TGTGCCAGCAGCCAAGCCGGGACGCCGAAAGATACGCAGTATTTT.

The chain is built from TRBV29-1 and TRBJ2-3; 7 bases match TRBD2. Germline CDR1 reads SQVTM; CDR2 reads ANQGSEA. V shed 0 bases, J shed 1 base, and the junction held 19 bases outside the gene matches. The CDR3 consists of 20 residues. In nucleotides, the CDR3 is TGCAGCGTTGAAGATTTCACTAGCCAGCGGGACTACTCCCGCACAGATACGCAGTATTTT. Translating it yields CSVEDFTSQRDYSRTDTQYF.

A word on this clone: One end of the junction varies from germline; a read error may be responsible. This chain joins TRBV30 and TRBJ1-6; the D gene is possibly TRBD1 (5 bases). Germline V gene data show CDR1 as GTSNPN and CDR2 as SVGIG (reference sequence). This CDR3 is built from 15 residues. CDR3 loop: CAWGVSGTENSPLHF. The CDR3 DNA reads TGTGCCTGGGGTGTCTCCGGGACGGAGAATTCACCCCTCCACTTT.

V usage is TRBV2 and J usage is TRBJ2-7, with D perhaps TRBD1 or TRBD2 (5 bases each). The germline V gene encodes CDR1 SNHLY and CDR2 FYNNEI. With 6 bases removed from V and 2 bases from J, the gap between germline ends came to 17 bases. The CDR3 is 15 amino acids. As DNA, the CDR3 is TGTGCCAGCAGCTACGGGACCGCCCAACCCTACGAGCAGTACTTC. Protein: CASSYGTAQPYEQYF.

This rearrangement joins TRBV28 to TRBJ2-2; D may be TRBD1 or TRBD2 (5 bases each). The CDR3 length is 17 residues. Germline assignment: CDR1 MDHEN and CDR2 SYDVKM. Trimming took off 3 bases at V and 7 bases at J, with 21 bases between the two ends. The CDR3 here is CASSFEKGPPTIGELFF. As DNA, the CDR3 is TGTGCCAGCAGTTTTGAGAAGGGACCACCCACGATCGGGGAGCTGTTTTTT.

This clone was detected a few times. The chain employs TRBV28 and TRBJ1-2; 7 bases map to TRBD1. The J segment lost 5 bases and the V segment lost 4 bases, leaving 4 bases of the junction unmatched. Germline CDR1 reads MDHEN; CDR2 reads SYDVKM. CDR3 size: 13 residues. CDR3 sequence reads: CASSSGQWYGYTF. The CDR3 DNA sequence: TGTGCCAGCAGTTCGGGACAGTGGTATGGCTACACCTTC.

A single count supports this clone. V usage is TRBV19 and J usage is TRBJ1-2; D remains unclear. This CDR3 has 11 amino acids. CDR1 is LNHDA, CDR2 SQIVND, per germline (reference sequence). Trimming took off 7 bases at V and 4 bases at J, with 7 bases between the two ends. The CDR3 sequence: CASMYLYGYTF. CDR3 DNA: TGTGCCAGTATGTACCTCTATGGCTACACCTTC. The whole variable domain, filled in from reference TRBV19 and TRBJ1-2, reads DGGITQSPKYLFRKEGQNVTLSCEQNLNHDAMYWYRQDPGQGLRLIYYSQIVNDFQKGDIAEGYSVSREKKESFPLTVTSAQKNPTAFYLCASMYLYGYTFGSGTRLTVV.